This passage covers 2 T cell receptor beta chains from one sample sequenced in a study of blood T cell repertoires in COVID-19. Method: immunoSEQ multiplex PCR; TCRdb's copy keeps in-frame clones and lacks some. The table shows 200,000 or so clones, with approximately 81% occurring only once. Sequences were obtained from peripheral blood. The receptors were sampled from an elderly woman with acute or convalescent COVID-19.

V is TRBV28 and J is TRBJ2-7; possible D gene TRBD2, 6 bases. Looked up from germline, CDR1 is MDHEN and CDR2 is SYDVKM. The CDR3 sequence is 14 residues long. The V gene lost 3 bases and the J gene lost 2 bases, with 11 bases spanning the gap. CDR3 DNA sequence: TGTGCCAGCAGTTTTCAGCGGGTCCCCTACGAGCAGTACTTC. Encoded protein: CASSFQRVPYEQYF.

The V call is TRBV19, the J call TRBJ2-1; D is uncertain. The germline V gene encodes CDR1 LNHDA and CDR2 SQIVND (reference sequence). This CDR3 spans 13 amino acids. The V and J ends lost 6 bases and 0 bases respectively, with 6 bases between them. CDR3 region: CASSYRSYNEQFF. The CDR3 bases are TGTGCCAGTAGCTACCGCTCCTACAATGAGCAGTTCTTC.